The 9 T cell receptor beta chains in this list originate from one sample, sequenced in a study of blood T cell repertoires in COVID-19. Here immunoSEQ multiplex PCR was the method, and the copy in TCRdb shows in-frame clones only, minus some. This repertoire shows about 350,000 clones, around 87% found once; its top ten account for about 5.4%. Sequenced input: PBMCs or T cells enriched from blood (not recorded which). The receptor source for this set is a woman aged 25 to 39 who had recovered from COVID-19.

The chain uses TRBV7-3 and TRBJ1-2, with 7 bases lining up with TRBD1. The ends lost 5 bases at V and 4 bases at J; junction bases unmatched: 7. Germline CDR1 SGHTA, CDR2 FQGTGA. CDR3 length equals 14 residues. CDR3 loop: CASSPGTDSYGYTF. The CDR3 DNA follows: TGTGCCAGCAGCCCCGGGACAGATTCCTATGGCTACACCTTC.

This chain joins TRBV6-2 or TRBV6-3 and TRBJ2-1; TRBD1 matches 7 bases. Per the germline V gene, CDR1 is MNHEY and CDR2 is SVGEGT. The trim removed 0 bases at V and 0 bases at J, leaving 8 bases unmatched. The CDR3 is 18 amino acids. The CDR3 DNA follows: TGTGCCAGCAGTTACTCCTCCGGACAGGACTCCTCCTACAATGAGCAGTTCTTC. Protein sequence: CASSYSSGQDSSYNEQFF.

CDR3 in amino acids: CASSEAVAGGQETQYF. The CDR3, as DNA: TGTGCCAGCAGTGAAGCGGTAGCGGGGGGACAAGAGACCCAGTACTTC. This chain connects TRBV2 to TRBJ2-5, with 10 bases fitting TRBD2. The CDR3 length is 16 residues. Germline V gene data show CDR1 as SNHLY and CDR2 as FYNNEI. V lost 0 bases and J lost 2; bases outside the gene matches: 3.

The chain couples TRBV5-8 to TRBJ2-5, with 7 nucleotides matching TRBD1. With V trimmed by 0 bases and J by 4 bases, 9 bases remained unmatched. Germline V gives CDR1 SGHTS, CDR2 YDEGEE. This CDR3 comprises 16 residues. In nucleotides, the CDR3 is TGTGCCAGCAGCTTGGGGGGGACAGACTTGGGAGAGACCCAGTACTTC. Amino acids: CASSLGGTDLGETQYF.

The chain is built from TRBV12-3 or TRBV12-4 and TRBJ1-5; D gene uncertain. This CDR3 contains 13 residues. Trimming cost V 4 bases and J 4 bases, with 8 bases left between them. CDR3 sequence reads: CASSWGANQPQHF. In DNA form, the CDR3 reads TGTGCCAGCAGTTGGGGAGCAAATCAGCCCCAGCATTTT.

The table lists this clone with a count of one. The chain has TRBV5-1 and TRBJ1-1; 10 bases match TRBD1. In germline, CDR1 is SGHRS, CDR2 YFSETQ. There are 15 residues in the CDR3. Unmatched junction bases numbered 7, after V lost 4 bases and J lost 4 bases. The CDR3 protein is CASSPTGGVGTEAFF. The CDR3 DNA reads TGCGCCAGCAGCCCGACAGGGGGCGTGGGCACTGAAGCTTTCTTT.

This chain connects TRBV10-3 to TRBJ2-2, with 11 bases lining up with TRBD1. This CDR3 contains 16 residues. Germline V CDR1 and CDR2: ENHRY, SYGVKD. J gave up 3 bases and V 6 bases, and 6 bases lay outside the gene matches. The CDR3 region is CAIRSGTGGDTGELFF. The CDR3 coding sequence is TGTGCCATCAGGTCCGGGACAGGGGGGGACACCGGGGAGCTGTTTTTT.

The J gene is TRBJ2-3, the V gene TRBV5-4; tentatively, D is TRBD2 (6 bases). This CDR3 is built from 15 residues. Trimming stripped 0 bases from V and 1 base from J, with 9 bases between. Germline V gene data show CDR1 as SGHNT and CDR2 as YYREEE (reference sequence). This CDR3 is CASSLGVAGTDTQYF. The CDR3 coding sequence is TGTGCCAGCAGCTTGGGGGTAGCGGGCACAGATACGCAGTATTTT.

This chain uses TRBV18 with TRBJ1-1; maybe TRBD1 (6 bases). Germline V gene lookup returns CDR1 KGHSH and CDR2 LQKENI. The CDR3 consists of 13 residues. Deletions cut 5 bases from V and 5 bases from J, with 12 bases between. The CDR3 reads CASSTRQVTEAFF. CDR3 bases: TGTGCCAGCTCAACTCGACAGGTTACTGAAGCTTTCTTT. The full variable domain, in which reference TRBV18 and TRBJ1-1 provide the parts outside the CDR3, is NAGVMQNPRHLVRRRGQEARLRCSPMKGHSHVYWYRQLPEEGLKFMVYLQKENIIDESGMPKERFSAEFPKEGPSILRIQQVVRGDSAAYFCASSTRQVTEAFFGQGTRLTVV.